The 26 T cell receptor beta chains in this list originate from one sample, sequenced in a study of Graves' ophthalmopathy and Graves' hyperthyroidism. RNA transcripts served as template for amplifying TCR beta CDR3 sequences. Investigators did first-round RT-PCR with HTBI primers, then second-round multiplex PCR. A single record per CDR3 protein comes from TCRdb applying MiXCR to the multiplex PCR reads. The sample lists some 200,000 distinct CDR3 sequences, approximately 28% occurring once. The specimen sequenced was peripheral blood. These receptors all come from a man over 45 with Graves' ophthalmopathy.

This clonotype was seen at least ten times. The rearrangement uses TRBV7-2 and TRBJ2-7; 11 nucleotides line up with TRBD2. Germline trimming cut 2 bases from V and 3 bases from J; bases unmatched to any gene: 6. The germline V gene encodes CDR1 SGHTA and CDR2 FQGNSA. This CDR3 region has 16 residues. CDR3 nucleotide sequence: TGTGCCAGCAGCTTACTCGCTAGCGGGAGGATCTACGAGCAGTACTTC. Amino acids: CASSLLASGRIYEQYF. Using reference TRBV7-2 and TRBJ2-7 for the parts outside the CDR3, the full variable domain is GAGVSQSPSNKVTEKGKDVELRCDPISGHTALYWYRQSLGQGLEFLIYFQGNSAPDKSGLPSDRFSAERTGGSVSTLTIQRTQQEDSAVYLCASSLLASGRIYEQYFGPGTRLTVT.

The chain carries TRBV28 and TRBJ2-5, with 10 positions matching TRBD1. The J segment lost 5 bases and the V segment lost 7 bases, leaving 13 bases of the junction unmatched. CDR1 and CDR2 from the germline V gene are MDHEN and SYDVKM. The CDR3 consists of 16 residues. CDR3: CASTNWDRGVRETQYF. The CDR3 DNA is TGTGCCAGCACCAACTGGGACAGGGGCGTACGTGAGACCCAGTACTTC.

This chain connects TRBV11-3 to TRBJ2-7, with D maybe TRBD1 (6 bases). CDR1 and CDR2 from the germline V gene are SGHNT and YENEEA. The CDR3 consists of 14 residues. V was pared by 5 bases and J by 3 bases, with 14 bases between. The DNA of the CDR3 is TGTGCCAGCAGCCCGACAGGAAAAGTCTACGAGCAGTACTTC. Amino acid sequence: CASSPTGKVYEQYF.

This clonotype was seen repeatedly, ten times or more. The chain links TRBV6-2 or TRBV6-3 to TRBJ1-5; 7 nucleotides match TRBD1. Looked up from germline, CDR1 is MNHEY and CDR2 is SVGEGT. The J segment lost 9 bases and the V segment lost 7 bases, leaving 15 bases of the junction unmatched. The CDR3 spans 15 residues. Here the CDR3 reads CASTPTDRLGRPQHF. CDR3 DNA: TGTGCCAGCACCCCAACGGACAGGTTGGGGCGGCCCCAGCATTTT.

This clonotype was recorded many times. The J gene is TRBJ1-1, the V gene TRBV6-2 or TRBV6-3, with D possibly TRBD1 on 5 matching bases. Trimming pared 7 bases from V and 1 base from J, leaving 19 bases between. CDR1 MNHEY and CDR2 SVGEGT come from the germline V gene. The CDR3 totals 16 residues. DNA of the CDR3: TGTGCCAGCAATCCATGGGGCCAGAATACGAACACTGAAGCTTTCTTT. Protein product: CASNPWGQNTNTEAFF.

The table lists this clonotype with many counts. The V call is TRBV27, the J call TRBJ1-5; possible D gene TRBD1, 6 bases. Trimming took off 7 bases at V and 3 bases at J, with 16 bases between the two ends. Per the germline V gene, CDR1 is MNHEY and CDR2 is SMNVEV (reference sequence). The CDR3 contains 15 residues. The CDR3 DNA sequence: TGTGCCAGCAAGACAGGAGCATATAACAATCAGCCCCAGCATTTT. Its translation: CASKTGAYNNQPQHF.

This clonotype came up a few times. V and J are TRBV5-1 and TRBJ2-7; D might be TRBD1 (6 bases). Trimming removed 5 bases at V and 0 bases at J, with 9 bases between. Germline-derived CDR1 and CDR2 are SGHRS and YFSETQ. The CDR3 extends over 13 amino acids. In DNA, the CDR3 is TGCGCCAGCAGTTGGGACATCTCCTACGAGCAGTACTTC. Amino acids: CASSWDISYEQYF.

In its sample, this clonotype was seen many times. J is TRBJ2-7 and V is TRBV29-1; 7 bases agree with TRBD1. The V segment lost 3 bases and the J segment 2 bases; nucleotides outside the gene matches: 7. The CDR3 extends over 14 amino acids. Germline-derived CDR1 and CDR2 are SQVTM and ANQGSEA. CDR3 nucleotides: TGCAGCGTTGATGGGGACAGTGGGACCTACGAGCAGTACTTC. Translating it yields CSVDGDSGTYEQYF.

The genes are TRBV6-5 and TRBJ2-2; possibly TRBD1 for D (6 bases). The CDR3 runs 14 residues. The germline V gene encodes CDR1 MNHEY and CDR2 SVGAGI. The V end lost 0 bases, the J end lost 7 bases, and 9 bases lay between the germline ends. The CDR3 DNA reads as TGTGCCAGCAGTTACTCGACAGGTGGCGGGGAGCTGTTTTTT. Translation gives CASSYSTGGGELFF.

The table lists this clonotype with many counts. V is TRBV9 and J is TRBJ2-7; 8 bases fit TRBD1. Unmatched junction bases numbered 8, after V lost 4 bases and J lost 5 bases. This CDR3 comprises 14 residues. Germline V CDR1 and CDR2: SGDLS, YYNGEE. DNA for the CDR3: TGTGCCAGCAGCCCGCAGGGGGCTAGTAACGAGCAGTACTTC. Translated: CASSPQGASNEQYF. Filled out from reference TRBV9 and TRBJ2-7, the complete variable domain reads DSGVTQTPKHLITATGQRVTLRCSPRSGDLSVYWYQQSLDQGLQFLIQYYNGEERAKGNILERFSAQQFPDLHSELNLSSLELGDSALYFCASSPQGASNEQYFGPGTRLTVT.

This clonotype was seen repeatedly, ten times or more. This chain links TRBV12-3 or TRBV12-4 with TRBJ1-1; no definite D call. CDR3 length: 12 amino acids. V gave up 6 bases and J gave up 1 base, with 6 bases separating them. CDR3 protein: CASRWTNTEAFF. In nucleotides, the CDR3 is TGTGCCAGCAGATGGACGAACACTGAAGCTTTCTTT.

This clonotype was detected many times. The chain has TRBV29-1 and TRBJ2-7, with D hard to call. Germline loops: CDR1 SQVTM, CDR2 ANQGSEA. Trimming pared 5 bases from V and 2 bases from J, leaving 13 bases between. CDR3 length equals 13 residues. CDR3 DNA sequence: TGCAGCGTTCAAGGGAACTCCCCCTACGAGCAGTACTTC. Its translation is CSVQGNSPYEQYF.

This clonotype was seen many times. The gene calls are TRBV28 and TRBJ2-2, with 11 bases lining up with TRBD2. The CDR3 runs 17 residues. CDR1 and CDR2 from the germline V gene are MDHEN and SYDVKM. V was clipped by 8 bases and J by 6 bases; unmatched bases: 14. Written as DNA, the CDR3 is TGTGCCAGCTCCCTAATTACTAGCGGGAGTTACGCCGGGGAGCTGTTTTTT. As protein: CASSLITSGSYAGELFF.

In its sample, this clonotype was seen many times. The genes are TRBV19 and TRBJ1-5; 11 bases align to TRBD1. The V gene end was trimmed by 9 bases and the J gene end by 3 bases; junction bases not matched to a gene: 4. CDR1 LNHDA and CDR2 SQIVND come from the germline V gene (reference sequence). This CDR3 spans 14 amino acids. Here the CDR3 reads CASGTGGYNQPQHF. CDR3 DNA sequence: TGTGCCAGCGGGACAGGGGGTTACAATCAGCCCCAGCATTTT.

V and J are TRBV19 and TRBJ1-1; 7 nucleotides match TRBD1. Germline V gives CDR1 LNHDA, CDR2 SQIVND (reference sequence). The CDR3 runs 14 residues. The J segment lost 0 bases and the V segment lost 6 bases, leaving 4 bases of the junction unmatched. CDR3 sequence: CASRDTGVNTEAFF. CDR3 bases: TGTGCCAGTAGGGACACAGGGGTGAACACTGAAGCTTTCTTT.

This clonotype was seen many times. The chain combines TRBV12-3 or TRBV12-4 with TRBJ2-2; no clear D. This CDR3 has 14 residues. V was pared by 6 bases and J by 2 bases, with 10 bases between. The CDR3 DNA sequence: TGTGCCAGCAGGCCCACTGGAAACACCGGGGAGCTGTTTTTT. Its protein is CASRPTGNTGELFF.

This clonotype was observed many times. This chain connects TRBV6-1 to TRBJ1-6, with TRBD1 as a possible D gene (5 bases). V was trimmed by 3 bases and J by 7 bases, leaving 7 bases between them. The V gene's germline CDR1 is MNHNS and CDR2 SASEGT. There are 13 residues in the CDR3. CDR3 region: CASSDRENSPLHF. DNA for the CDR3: TGTGCCAGCAGTGACAGGGAGAATTCACCCCTCCACTTT.

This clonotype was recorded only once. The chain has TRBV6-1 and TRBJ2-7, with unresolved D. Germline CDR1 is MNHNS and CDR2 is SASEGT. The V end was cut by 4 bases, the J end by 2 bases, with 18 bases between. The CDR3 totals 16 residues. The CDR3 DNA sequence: TGTGCCAGCAGTGGCCCGACCACCGTTGGGGCCTACGAGCAGTACTTC. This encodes CASSGPTTVGAYEQYF.

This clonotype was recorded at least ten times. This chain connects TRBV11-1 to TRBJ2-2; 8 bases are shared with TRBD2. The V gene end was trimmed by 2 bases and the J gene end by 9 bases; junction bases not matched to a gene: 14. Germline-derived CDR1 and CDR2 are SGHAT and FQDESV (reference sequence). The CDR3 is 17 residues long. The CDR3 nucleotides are TGTGCCAGCAGCTTACCTCAAGGCAGCGGGAGATTCTGGGAGCTGTTTTTT. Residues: CASSLPQGSGRFWELFF.

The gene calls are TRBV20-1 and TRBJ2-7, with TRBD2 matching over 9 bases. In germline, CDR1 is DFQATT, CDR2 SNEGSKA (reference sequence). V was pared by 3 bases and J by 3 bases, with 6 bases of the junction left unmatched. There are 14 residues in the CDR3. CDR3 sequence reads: CSARVVAGDYEQYF. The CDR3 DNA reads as TGCAGTGCTAGGGTAGTAGCGGGGGACTACGAGCAGTACTTC.

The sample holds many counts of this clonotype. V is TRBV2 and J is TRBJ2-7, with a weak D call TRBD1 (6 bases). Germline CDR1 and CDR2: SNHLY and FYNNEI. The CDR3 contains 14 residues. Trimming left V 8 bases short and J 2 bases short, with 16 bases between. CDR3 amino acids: CASASGVVPYEQYF. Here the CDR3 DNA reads TGTGCCAGCGCCTCAGGGGTTGTTCCCTACGAGCAGTACTTC.

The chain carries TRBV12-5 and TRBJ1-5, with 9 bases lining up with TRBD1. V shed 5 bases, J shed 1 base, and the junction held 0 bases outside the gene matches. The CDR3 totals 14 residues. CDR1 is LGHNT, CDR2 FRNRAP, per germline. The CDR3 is CASGGQGSNQPQHF. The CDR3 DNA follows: TGTGCTAGTGGTGGACAGGGGAGCAATCAGCCCCAGCATTTT. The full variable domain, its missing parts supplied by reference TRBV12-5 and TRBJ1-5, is DARVTQTPRHKVTEMGQEVTMRCQPILGHNTVFWYRQTMMQGLELLAYFRNRAPLDDSGMPKDRFSAEMPDATLATLKIQPSEPRDSAVYFCASGGQGSNQPQHFGDGTRLSIL.

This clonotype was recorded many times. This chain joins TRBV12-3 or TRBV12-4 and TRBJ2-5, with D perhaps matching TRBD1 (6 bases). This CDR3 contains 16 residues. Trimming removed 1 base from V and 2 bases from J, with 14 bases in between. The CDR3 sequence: CASSLVTGGNQETQYF. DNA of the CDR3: TGTGCCAGCAGTTTAGTGACAGGCGGCAATCAAGAGACCCAGTACTTC.

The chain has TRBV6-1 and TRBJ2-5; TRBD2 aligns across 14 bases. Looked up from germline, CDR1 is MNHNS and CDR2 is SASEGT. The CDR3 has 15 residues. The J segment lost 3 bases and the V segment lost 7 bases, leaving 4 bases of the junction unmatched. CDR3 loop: CASTTGLAGEETQYF. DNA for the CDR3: TGTGCCAGCACCACGGGACTAGCGGGAGAAGAGACCCAGTACTTC.

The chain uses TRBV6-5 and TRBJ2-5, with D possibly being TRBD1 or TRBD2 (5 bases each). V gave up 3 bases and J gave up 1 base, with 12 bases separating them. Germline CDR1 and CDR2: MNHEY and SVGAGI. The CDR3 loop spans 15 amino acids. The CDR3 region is CASSYRYGTQETQYF. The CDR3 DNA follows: TGTGCCAGCAGTTATCGGTATGGGACCCAAGAGACCCAGTACTTC.

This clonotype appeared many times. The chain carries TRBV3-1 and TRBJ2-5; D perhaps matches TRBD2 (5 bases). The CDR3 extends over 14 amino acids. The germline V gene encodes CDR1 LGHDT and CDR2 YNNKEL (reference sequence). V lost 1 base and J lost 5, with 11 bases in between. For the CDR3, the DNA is TGTGCCAGCAGCCAAGCCGGGAAAGTCGAGACCCAGTACTTC. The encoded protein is CASSQAGKVETQYF.